The text below deals with one TCR beta chain. The data derive from a study of human T cells and chemical hapten exposure. Study-level background: Per-sample TCR yield variation was attributed mainly to small pooled library volume differences.

Unfractionated whole blood yielded the extracted total RNA. The library tagged individual cDNA molecules with unique molecular identifiers. Per the original methods: Individual samples carried between about 23,224 and 690,600 TCRs, with 95,638 as the median. In TCRdb, the 5' RACE reads were re-called with MiXCR into one record per CDR3 protein. The V and J calls come from TCRdb's annotation, not from the publication. Among approximately 110,000 distinct CDR3 sequences listed, approximately 20% were seen once. This TCR derives from a human donor in good health.

The CDR3: CASSLEERYEQYF. The CDR3 bases are TGTGCCAGCAGCTTGGAGGAACGCTACGAGCAGTACTTC. The chain combines TRBV5-6 with TRBJ2-7, with D uncertain. Germline assignment: CDR1 SGHDT and CDR2 YYEEEE. V lost 0 bases, J lost 3 bases, and 7 bases lay in between. This CDR3 region has 13 residues.